This note documents a single T cell receptor (beta chain) sequence. Its antigen is currently unknown. The record originates from a study of T cells expressing NK-cell markers. Study findings and constraints: Dominant NKG2C+ clonotypes were found to form roughly 1.0-7.0% of CD8+ T cells in over five donors.

There are 11 residues in the CDR3. The TCR beta cDNA came from 5'RACE template switching with UMIs. Each CDR3 protein gets one entry in TCRdb, which reprocessed the 5' RACE reads and gives no DNA. The repertoire table contains hundreds of thousands of distinct CDR3 sequences. The chain combines TRBV12-3 or TRBV12-4 with TRBJ1-1. Source material: blood T cells: a sorted CD56 or NKG2C T cell subset, CD4+ or CD8+ T cells, or bulk PBMC T cells (not recorded which). This receptor was identified in a woman between 18 and 75 years old in good health. The CDR3 loop is CASSPDRWAFF.